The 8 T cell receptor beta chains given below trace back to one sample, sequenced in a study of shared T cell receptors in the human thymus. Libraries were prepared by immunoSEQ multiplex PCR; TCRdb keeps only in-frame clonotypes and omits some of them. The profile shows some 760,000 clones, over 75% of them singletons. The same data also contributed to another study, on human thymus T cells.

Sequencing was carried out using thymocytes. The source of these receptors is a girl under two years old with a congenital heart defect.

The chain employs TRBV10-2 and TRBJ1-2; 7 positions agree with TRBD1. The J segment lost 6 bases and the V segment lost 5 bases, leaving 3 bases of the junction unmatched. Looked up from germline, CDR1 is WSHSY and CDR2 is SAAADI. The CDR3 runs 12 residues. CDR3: CASSYTGDGYTF. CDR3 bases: TGCGCCAGCAGTTATACAGGGGATGGCTACACCTTC.

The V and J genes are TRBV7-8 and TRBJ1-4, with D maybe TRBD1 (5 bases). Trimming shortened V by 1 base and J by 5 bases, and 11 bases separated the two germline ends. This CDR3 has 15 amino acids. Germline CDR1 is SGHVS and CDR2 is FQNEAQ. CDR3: CASSLGEQENEKLFF. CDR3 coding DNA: TGTGCCAGCAGCTTAGGAGAACAGGAGAATGAAAAACTGTTTTTT.

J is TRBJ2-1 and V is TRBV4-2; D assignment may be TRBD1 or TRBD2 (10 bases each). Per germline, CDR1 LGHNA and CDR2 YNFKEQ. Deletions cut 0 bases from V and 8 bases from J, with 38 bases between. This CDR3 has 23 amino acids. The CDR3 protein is CASSQDGRDRGRRTSGSIDEQFF. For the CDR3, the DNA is TGTGCCAGCAGCCAAGATGGGAGGGACAGGGGACGTAGGACTAGCGGAAGTATCGATGAGCAGTTCTTC.

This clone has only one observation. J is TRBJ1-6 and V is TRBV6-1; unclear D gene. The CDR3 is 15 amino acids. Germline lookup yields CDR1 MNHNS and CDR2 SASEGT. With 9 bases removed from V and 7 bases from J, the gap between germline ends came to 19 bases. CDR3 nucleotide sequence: TGTGCCAGTTCTCTATTTAGCGTCAAAAATTCACCCCTCCACTTT. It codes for CASSLFSVKNSPLHF.

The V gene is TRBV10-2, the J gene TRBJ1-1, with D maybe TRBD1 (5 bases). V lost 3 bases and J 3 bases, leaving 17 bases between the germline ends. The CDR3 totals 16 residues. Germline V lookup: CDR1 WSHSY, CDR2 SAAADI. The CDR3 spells CASSEMAGDQDTEAFF. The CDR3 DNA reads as TGCGCCAGCAGTGAAATGGCGGGGGATCAGGACACTGAAGCTTTCTTT.

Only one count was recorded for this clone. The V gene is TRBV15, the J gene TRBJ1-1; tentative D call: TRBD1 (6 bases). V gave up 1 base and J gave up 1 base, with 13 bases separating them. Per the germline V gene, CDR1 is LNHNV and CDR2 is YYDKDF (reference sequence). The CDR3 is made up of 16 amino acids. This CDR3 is CATSRVRGATNTEAFF. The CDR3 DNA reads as TGTGCCACCAGCAGAGTGCGGGGGGCCACGAACACTGAAGCTTTCTTT.

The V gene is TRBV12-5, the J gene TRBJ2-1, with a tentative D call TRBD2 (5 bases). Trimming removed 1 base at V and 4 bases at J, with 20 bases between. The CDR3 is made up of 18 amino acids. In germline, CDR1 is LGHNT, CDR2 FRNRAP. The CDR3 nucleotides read TGTGCTAGTGGTTTGGACTCTTCGGGGAAGGAGTTGTACAATGAGCAGTTCTTC. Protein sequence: CASGLDSSGKELYNEQFF.

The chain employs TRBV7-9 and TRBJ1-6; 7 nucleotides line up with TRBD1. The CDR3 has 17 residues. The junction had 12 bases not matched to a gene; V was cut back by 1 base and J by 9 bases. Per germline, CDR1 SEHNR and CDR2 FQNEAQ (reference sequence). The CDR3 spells CASSLVLTGTDGSPLHF. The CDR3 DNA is TGTGCCAGCAGCTTAGTTTTGACTGGGACAGATGGTTCACCCCTCCACTTT.